These 21 T cell receptor beta chains came from one sample sequenced in a study of blood T cell repertoires in COVID-19. The table came from immunoSEQ multiplex PCR; TCRdb's copy has only in-frame clones and leaves some out. This table holds under 550,000 clones, roughly 89% found once. What was sequenced was peripheral blood. Receptors originate from a young man with COVID-19, enrolled during active disease.

This clone was recorded once. The chain links TRBV28 to TRBJ1-6; maybe TRBD1 (6 bases). Trimming stripped 5 bases from V and 14 bases from J, with 19 bases between. Germline V gives CDR1 MDHEN, CDR2 SYDVKM. The CDR3 contains 14 residues. The CDR3 region has the DNA TGTGCCAGCAGTGAATACGACAGGCGCTCATCCCTCCACTTT. This gives the protein CASSEYDRRSSLHF.

This clone came up once. The gene calls are TRBV7-2 and TRBJ2-1; 7 nucleotides line up with TRBD2. There are 15 residues in the CDR3. The ends lost 3 bases at V and 5 bases at J; junction bases unmatched: 7. Germline V gene sequence: CDR1 SGHTA, CDR2 FQGNSA. CDR3 in amino acids: CASSLGREAHNEQFF. The CDR3 DNA sequence: TGTGCCAGCAGCTTGGGTCGGGAGGCCCACAATGAGCAGTTCTTC.

The chain uses TRBV18 and TRBJ1-2; 9 bases agree with TRBD1. Germline loops: CDR1 KGHSH, CDR2 LQKENI. J was trimmed by 6 bases and V by 6 bases; bases with no gene match: 8. There are 14 residues in the CDR3. The CDR3 DNA reads as TGTGCCAGCTCGGAACAGGGGGCGCAGAATGGCTACACCTTC. Translation gives CASSEQGAQNGYTF.

The chain couples TRBV18 to TRBJ2-3; possible D gene TRBD1, 5 bases. The V gene's germline CDR1 is KGHSH and CDR2 LQKENI. V was cut by 3 bases and J by 6 bases, with 16 bases left in between. CDR3 length: 15 amino acids. Written as DNA, the CDR3 is TGTGCCAGCTCACCCCTGGTTCAGGGTAGTGATACGCAGTATTTT. As protein: CASSPLVQGSDTQYF.

The chain combines TRBV19 with TRBJ2-2; no clear D gene. CDR1 is LNHDA and CDR2 is SQIVND in the germline V gene (reference sequence). The CDR3 sequence is 13 residues long. Trimming shortened V by 7 bases and J by 4 bases, and 10 bases separated the two germline ends. CDR3 sequence reads: CASTDISTGELFF. CDR3 DNA sequence: TGTGCCAGTACCGACATATCCACCGGGGAGCTGTTTTTT.

The V and J genes are TRBV24-1 and TRBJ2-7, with 9 bases matching TRBD2. The CDR3 totals 15 residues. The V segment lost 5 bases and the J segment 2 bases; nucleotides outside the gene matches: 6. In germline, CDR1 is KGHDR, CDR2 SFDVKD. The CDR3 coding sequence is TGTGCCACCAGTGGCGGGAGGGGGCAGGCCTACGAGCAGTACTTC. Residues: CATSGGRGQAYEQYF.

This chain uses TRBV11-3 with TRBJ2-7, with D possibly being TRBD2 (6 bases). The CDR3 consists of 12 residues. Germline CDR1 SGHNT, CDR2 YENEEA. V was shortened by 7 bases and J by 3 bases, with 10 bases between the two germline ends. CDR3 sequence (DNA): TGTGCCAGCACTTCCGGGAGCTACGAGCAGTACTTC. Protein sequence: CASTSGSYEQYF.

The chain couples TRBV6-6 to TRBJ2-7; D not resolved. CDR1 MNHNY and CDR2 SVGAGI come from the germline V gene (reference sequence). This CDR3 comprises 15 residues. The ends were cut back, 2 bases at V and 0 bases at J, with 11 bases in the middle. CDR3 amino acids: CASSYRSSRSYEQYF. The CDR3 nucleotides are TGTGCCAGCAGTTACCGCTCTTCGCGCTCCTACGAGCAGTACTTC.

This chain joins TRBV11-2 and TRBJ2-3; the match to TRBD2 covers 7 bases. In germline, CDR1 is SGHAT, CDR2 FQNNGV. The CDR3 runs 14 residues. V shed 5 bases and J 5 bases; nucleotides not matched to a gene: 7. Written as DNA, the CDR3 is TGTGCCAGCAGCCTAGGGGACTACCGAGATACGCAGTATTTT. This gives the protein CASSLGDYRDTQYF.

The genes are TRBV19 and TRBJ1-3; weak D call: TRBD1 (5 bases). The CDR3 is 17 amino acids. Germline loops: CDR1 LNHDA, CDR2 SQIVND (reference sequence). V shed 5 bases and J shed 1 base, with 18 bases lying between them. CDR3 loop: CASSPRRRGWSGNTIYF. CDR3 DNA: TGTGCCAGTAGTCCCCGGCGCCGGGGGTGGTCTGGAAACACCATATATTTT.

This clone was found once. The J gene is TRBJ2-7, the V gene TRBV7-2, with 10 nucleotides matching TRBD2. Germline V lookup: CDR1 SGHTA, CDR2 FQGNSA. V lost 5 bases to trimming and J lost 2 bases; unmatched junction nucleotides: 9. The CDR3 totals 16 residues. The CDR3 is CASSKSSSGGAYEQYF. Here the CDR3 DNA reads TGTGCCAGCAGCAAATCATCTAGCGGGGGCGCCTACGAGCAGTACTTC.

Worth noting for this clone: The sample has other DNA sequences that encode this CDR3 too. J is TRBJ1-4 and V is TRBV6-5, with 7 bases identical to TRBD1. The CDR3 covers 14 residues. V trimming: 6 bases; J trimming: 4 bases; junction bases outside the gene matches: 5. Germline-derived CDR1 and CDR2 are MNHEY and SVGAGI. The CDR3 DNA reads TGTGCCAGCAGCCGGACAGGCGGTAATGAAAAACTGTTTTTT. Its translation is CASSRTGGNEKLFF.

The chain carries TRBV5-6 and TRBJ1-1; D not resolved. Looked up from germline, CDR1 is SGHDT and CDR2 is YYEEEE. The CDR3 length is 12 residues. V was cut by 5 bases and J by 2 bases, with 7 bases left in between. CDR3 in amino acids: CASSPLNTEAFF. The DNA for the CDR3 is TGTGCCAGCAGTCCCCTTAACACTGAAGCTTTCTTT.

This clone was detected a few times. J is TRBJ2-7 and V is TRBV7-9; 14 positions agree with TRBD2. The V segment lost 5 bases and the J segment 2 bases; nucleotides outside the gene matches: 8. The CDR3 contains 17 residues. Germline CDR1 and CDR2: SEHNR and FQNEAQ (reference sequence). CDR3 amino acids: CASSDPGTSGSPYEQYF. DNA of the CDR3: TGTGCCAGCAGCGACCCCGGGACTAGCGGGAGTCCCTACGAGCAGTACTTC.

As for this clone: Its ends do not fully match the called genes, so a read error is possible. This chain connects TRBV19 to TRBJ2-7; 11 bases match TRBD2. This CDR3 is 16 amino acids long. The germline CDR1 and CDR2 sequences are LNHDA and SQIVND (reference sequence). CDR3 sequence reads: CASSAMGLAASYKQYF. In DNA, the CDR3 is TGTGCCAGTAGCGCCATGGGACTAGCGGCTTCCTACAAGCAGTACTTC.

The gene calls are TRBV4-1 and TRBJ1-4; unclear D gene. The CDR3 sequence is 15 residues long. CDR1 and CDR2 from the germline V gene are MGHRA and YSYEKL. Trimming removed 1 base from V and 5 bases from J, with 11 bases in between. The CDR3 here is CASSQGETSNEKLFF. CDR3 DNA sequence: TGCGCCAGCAGCCAAGGGGAGACCTCAAATGAAAAACTGTTTTTT.

This chain uses TRBV2 with TRBJ1-6, with D tentatively TRBD1 (5 bases). Per the germline V gene, CDR1 is SNHLY and CDR2 is FYNNEI. V was cut by 2 bases and J by 5 bases, with 7 bases left in between. The CDR3 has 14 residues. The CDR3 loop reads CASSEQGNNSPLHF. The CDR3 bases are TGTGCCAGCAGTGAACAGGGAAATAATTCACCCCTCCACTTT.

In nucleotides, the CDR3 is TGTGCCAGCAGTGAAGGTAGACAGGGGGGTGAGCAGTTCTTC. It yields the protein CASSEGRQGGEQFF. The rearrangement links TRBV2 to TRBJ2-1; 9 bases agree with TRBD1. Trimming took 1 base from V and 9 from J; bases not matched to a gene: 4. The CDR3 is made up of 14 amino acids. Germline CDR1 and CDR2: SNHLY and FYNNEI.

The V call is TRBV24-1, the J call TRBJ2-5; perhaps TRBD1 as D (5 bases). Trimming shortened V by 4 bases and J by 4 bases, and 15 bases separated the two germline ends. The V gene's germline CDR1 is KGHDR and CDR2 SFDVKD. The CDR3 is 15 amino acids. DNA for the CDR3: TGTGCCACCAGTGACCTAATCCTTAGGGGAGAGACCCAGTACTTC. Amino acid sequence: CATSDLILRGETQYF.

V is TRBV14 and J is TRBJ2-5; no firm D call. Trimming cost V 0 bases and J 5 bases, with 7 bases left between them. Germline assignment: CDR1 SGHDN and CDR2 FVKESK. This CDR3 region has 13 residues. CDR3 bases: TGTGCCAGCAGCCAAGATATAGTCGAGACCCAGTACTTC. This codes for CASSQDIVETQYF.

The V gene is TRBV18, the J gene TRBJ2-7, with D tentatively TRBD1 (6 bases). Germline V CDR1 and CDR2: KGHSH, LQKENI. The CDR3 has 12 residues. Trimming pared 4 bases from V and 5 bases from J, leaving 9 bases between. Here the CDR3 reads CASSRQEDEQYF. CDR3 coding DNA: TGTGCCAGCTCACGACAGGAGGACGAGCAGTACTTC.